This T cell receptor beta chain was captured by sequencing in a study of cytomegalovirus exposure and HLA in healthy donors. Turning to the study itself: Previous work identified 95 million to 120 million unique TCR beta sequences from around 200 million T cells. General study points: Previously analyzed data showed that most TCR beta V segments were productive at a frequency of about 90% or about 30%.

Healthy bone marrow donors made up the cohort. The CDR3 consists of 18 residues. Per germline, CDR1 SGHNT and CDR2 YYREEE (reference sequence). Losses at the gene ends were 4 bases for V and 0 bases for J; bases not matched to a gene: 11. PCR was performed using 60 Vbeta and 13 Jbeta primers. Here immunoSEQ multiplex PCR was the method, and the copy in TCRdb shows in-frame clones only, minus some. This sample's clone table lists around 140,000 clones. With respect to this clone: What it recognizes is unknown.

This sequence was found in a male donor in good health and CMV-seronegative. Sequenced sample: PBMCs. The chain joins TRBV5-4 to TRBJ2-3, with 10 bases identical to TRBD2. The CDR3 sequence is CASSAAWTSGASTDTQYF. CDR3 nucleotide sequence: TGTGCCAGCAGCGCCGCATGGACTAGCGGAGCTAGCACAGATACGCAGTATTTT.